This is a list of T cell receptor beta chains from one sample in a study of shared clonotypes between healthy human individuals. The assay was immunoSEQ multiplex PCR, and TCRdb's table has in-frame clones only and misses some. The profile covers around 700,000 clones, with about two thirds appearing a single time and 1.5% to 2% taken by the ten largest. Sequencing input: memory CD4+ T cells sorted from blood. These receptors originate from a woman in her thirties in good health. The CDR3 runs from the conserved cysteine through the conserved F or W. The D gene is left open where the match is weak. Clone size is stated in some rows and not others, as once, few, many or a class when expanded.

V: TRBV7-2; J: TRBJ1-4; D: .; size: .; DNA: TGTGCCAGCAGCTTACCCGGGACCGCTGAAAAACTGTTTTTT; CDR3: CASSLPGTAEKLFF
V: TRBV28; J: TRBJ2-7; D: .; size: .; DNA: TGTGCCAGCAGTTTGGGCGGACAGTTAAATTACGAGCAGTACTTC; CDR3: CASSLGGQLNYEQYF
V: TRBV7-9; J: TRBJ1-2; D: .; size: .; DNA: TGTGCCAGCAGCTTAGAGCAGGGGAGGGGCTATGGCTACACCTTC; CDR3: CASSLEQGRGYGYTF
V: TRBV7-2; J: TRBJ2-1; D: TRBD1; size: .; DNA: TGTGCCAGCAGCTTAGCGGGGACAGGGTTCTCGTTCAATGAGCAGTTCTTC; CDR3: CASSLAGTGFSFNEQFF
V: TRBV19; J: TRBJ1-3; D: .; size: .; DNA: TGTGCCAGTAGCAAGTACAGGGACGCCATATATTTT; CDR3: CASSKYRDAIYF
V: TRBV7-2; J: TRBJ2-7; D: .; size: .; DNA: TGTGCCAGCAGAATGCCCTGGCGGTCTGCCTACGAGCAGTACTTC; CDR3: CASRMPWRSAYEQYF
V: TRBV2; J: TRBJ1-2; D: .; size: .; DNA: TGTGCCAGCAGTGAAGTGGACCGCTACTATGGCTACACCTTC; CDR3: CASSEVDRYYGYTF
V: TRBV19; J: TRBJ1-4; D: .; size: .; DNA: TGTGCCAGTAGTTTAGTCCATAATGAAAAACTGTTTTTT; CDR3: CASSLVHNEKLFF
V: TRBV11-3; J: TRBJ1-1; D: .; size: .; DNA: TGTGCCAGCAGCTTAACAGCGAACACTGAAGCTTTCTTT; CDR3: CASSLTANTEAFF
V: TRBV28; J: TRBJ1-1; D: .; size: .; DNA: TGTGCCAGCAGTCCTCACTCTGGGGGACCGGAAGCTTTCTTT; CDR3: CASSPHSGGPEAFF
V: TRBV18; J: TRBJ1-2; D: TRBD1; size: .; DNA: TGTGCCAGCTCACCTCCGGGACAGTGGAACTATGGCTACACCTTC; CDR3: CASSPPGQWNYGYTF
V: TRBV28; J: TRBJ1-5; D: .; size: .; DNA: TGTGCCAGCAGTTTCCGCAGGGATCAGCCCCAGCATTTT; CDR3: CASSFRRDQPQHF
V: TRBV11-1; J: TRBJ1-4; D: TRBD1; size: .; DNA: TGTGCCAGCAGCTTAGCCGGGACAGGCTCACCGAGTGAAAAACTGTTTTTT; CDR3: CASSLAGTGSPSEKLFF
V: TRBV27; J: TRBJ1-1; D: .; size: .; DNA: TGTGCCAGCAGTTCAGGGTACGGCACTGAAGCTTTCTTT; CDR3: CASSSGYGTEAFF
V: TRBV19; J: TRBJ2-7; D: TRBD2; size: .; DNA: TGTGCCAGTAGTATCATGACTAGCGGGAGCTACGAGCAGTACTTC; CDR3: CASSIMTSGSYEQYF
V: TRBV14; J: TRBJ2-3; D: TRBD2; size: .; DNA: TGTGCCAGCAGCAAGAGCGGGAGGCGGGCGGATACGCAGTATTTT; CDR3: CASSKSGRRADTQYF
V: TRBV5-1; J: TRBJ1-2; D: .; size: .; DNA: TGCGCCAGCAGCACAACAGGGAGCAATGGCTACACCTTC; CDR3: CASSTTGSNGYTF
V: TRBV6-6; J: TRBJ2-7; D: TRBD2; size: .; DNA: TGTGCCAGCAGACCCTTAGCGGGAACCTACGAGCAGTACTTC; CDR3: CASRPLAGTYEQYF
V: TRBV6-6; J: TRBJ1-5; D: .; size: few; DNA: TGTGCCAGCAGTCCACTGGATGAGTTGCCCCAGCATTTT; CDR3: CASSPLDELPQHF
V: TRBV19; J: TRBJ2-1; D: TRBD2; size: .; DNA: TGTGCCTCTCGGGGGCGGACTAGCGGGAGTTTGGGTTACAATGAGCAGTTCTTC; CDR3: CASRGRTSGSLGYNEQFF
V: TRBV28; J: TRBJ2-4; D: .; size: .; DNA: TGTGCCAGCAGTTTCACTGGGACATACAAAAACATTCAGTACTTC; CDR3: CASSFTGTYKNIQYF
V: TRBV7-9; J: TRBJ1-1; D: TRBD1; size: .; DNA: TGTGCCAGCAGTCCCCGACAGGGCCGAGGAGACACTGAAGCTTTCTTT; CDR3: CASSPRQGRGDTEAFF
V: TRBV7-2; J: TRBJ2-1; D: TRBD2; size: .; DNA: TGTGCCAGCAGCCTCGGACTAGCGGGAGCTAGCTCCTACAATGAGCAGTTCTTC; CDR3: CASSLGLAGASSYNEQFF
V: TRBV14; J: TRBJ1-1; D: TRBD1; size: once; DNA: TGTGCCAGCAGCCTCGGACAGGGGCCGGCAGGAACTGAAGCTTTCTTT; CDR3: CASSLGQGPAGTEAFF
V: TRBV5-6; J: TRBJ2-6; D: TRBD2; size: .; DNA: TGTGCCAGCAGCTTGGTTAGCGGGACCTCTGGGGCCAACGTCCTGACTTTC; CDR3: CASSLVSGTSGANVLTF
V: TRBV19; J: TRBJ2-7; D: TRBD1; size: .; DNA: TGTGCCAGTAGTGGGACAGGTCGATCCTACGAGCAGTACTTC; CDR3: CASSGTGRSYEQYF
V: TRBV27; J: TRBJ2-1; D: TRBD2; size: .; DNA: TGTGCCAGCAAAAAGCGGGAGGGCCTCAGTAATGAGCAGTTCTTC; CDR3: CASKKREGLSNEQFF
V: TRBV29-1; J: TRBJ2-5; D: TRBD1; size: few; DNA: TGCAGCGTGAGGCAGGGGGACGAGACCCAGTACTTC; CDR3: CSVRQGDETQYF
V: TRBV28; J: TRBJ1-2; D: .; size: .; DNA: TGTGCCAGCAGTTTCTACCAGGGGAGTAACTATGGCTACACCTTC; CDR3: CASSFYQGSNYGYTF
V: TRBV28; J: TRBJ1-2; D: TRBD1; size: .; DNA: TGTGCCAGCAGTAGGACAGGGGGTGACCGCCTATATGGCTACACCTTC; CDR3: CASSRTGGDRLYGYTF
V: TRBV7-9; J: TRBJ1-1; D: .; size: .; DNA: TGTGCCAGCATCCCAAACGTAATTGGGGATCGGACCTTGAACACTGAAGCTTTCTTT; CDR3: CASIPNVIGDRTLNTEAFF
V: TRBV7-2; J: TRBJ2-7; D: .; size: .; DNA: TGTGCCAGCAGCTTAGAACTAGCTGCCTACGAGCAGTACTTC; CDR3: CASSLELAAYEQYF
V: TRBV19; J: TRBJ2-1; D: .; size: .; DNA: TGTGCCAGTAATAGCGAGACGTACAATGAGCAGTTCTTC; CDR3: CASNSETYNEQFF
V: TRBV27; J: TRBJ1-2; D: .; size: .; DNA: TGTGCCAGCAGTCTCGAAATCAAAGGACAGATACTTAACTATGGCTACACCTTC; CDR3: CASSLEIKGQILNYGYTF
V: TRBV20-1; J: TRBJ2-1; D: .; size: many; DNA: TGCAGTGCTATCTCCAATGAGCAGTTCTTC; CDR3: CSAISNEQFF
V: TRBV29-1; J: TRBJ2-7; D: TRBD2; size: once; DNA: TGCAGCGCAGGGGGACTAGCGGGAGGGTACGAGCAGTACTTC; CDR3: CSAGGLAGGYEQYF
V: TRBV5-4; J: TRBJ2-1; D: TRBD1; size: .; DNA: TGTGCCAGCAGCCGGCAGGGGGTAGGGAATGAGCAGTTCTTC; CDR3: CASSRQGVGNEQFF
V: TRBV7-2; J: TRBJ2-2; D: TRBD1; size: .; DNA: TGTGCCAGCAGCTTAGGGACAGGGGGCAAGCCCGGGGAGCTGTTTTTT; CDR3: CASSLGTGGKPGELFF
V: TRBV4-1; J: TRBJ2-1; D: .; size: .; DNA: TGCGCCAGCAGCCAAGACCCTCCCGCGCGGAGCTACAATGAGCAGTTCTTC; CDR3: CASSQDPPARSYNEQFF
V: TRBV2; J: TRBJ2-7; D: TRBD1; size: .; DNA: TGTGCCAGCAGTGAACACGGGACAGATGTTTACGAGCAGTACTTC; CDR3: CASSEHGTDVYEQYF
V: TRBV2; J: TRBJ2-5; D: .; size: .; DNA: TGTGCCAGCAGTGACCTCCAAGAGACCCAGTACTTC; CDR3: CASSDLQETQYF
V: TRBV28; J: TRBJ2-2; D: TRBD2; size: .; DNA: TGTGCCAGCAGTTTACTCGCGGGAGGCACCGGGGAGCTGTTTTTT; CDR3: CASSLLAGGTGELFF
V: TRBV30; J: TRBJ2-5; D: TRBD1; size: .; DNA: TGTGCCTGGAAAACACAGGGGGCTGGGGAGACCCAGTACTTC; CDR3: CAWKTQGAGETQYF